This TCR beta chain was observed in a study of blood T cell repertoires in COVID-19. Study as a whole: COVID-19 samples from acute and convalescent phases originated in the United States, Italy and Spain.

Cohort placement rested on clinical history that participants reported themselves. In Cohort 3, a recovered donor had either two negative PCRs, clearance, or symptom resolution. This clone was picked up one time. Source study methods: It was from reference gene primer amplification that nucleated cell counts were estimated. Data came from immunoSEQ multiplex PCR; TCRdb stores just in-frame clones and leaves some out. From that table come the V and J calls and clone size; the DNA was used to work out D and trimming. The profile shows more than 450,000 clones, about nine tenths of them singletons. CDR3 length: 15 amino acids. The ends lost 10 bases at V and 10 bases at J; junction bases unmatched: 10. Germline V CDR1 and CDR2: MNHEY, SMNVEV (reference sequence).

The sequenced sample was PBMCs or T cells enriched from blood (not recorded which). The clonotype originates from a woman younger than 35 who had recovered from COVID-19. The rearrangement uses TRBV27 and TRBJ2-1; 16 positions agree with TRBD2. The CDR3 nucleotides are TGTGCCACCTCGGGACTAGCGGGGGGGTCTGGGGAGCAGTTCTTC. Translating it yields CATSGLAGGSGEQFF.